The TCR beta chain described here comes from a study of T cells in Graves' hyperthyroidism and ophthalmopathy. The V end lost 4 bases, the J end lost 11 bases, and 13 bases lay between the germline ends. CDR3 length equals 12 residues. Germline V lookup: CDR1 SEHNR, CDR2 FQNEAQ (reference sequence). Amplified TCR beta CDR3 regions derived from RNA transcripts. The TCR CDR3 first-round RT-PCR relied on the HTBI primer set. Each CDR3 protein is one row after TCRdb ran MiXCR on the multiplex PCR reads. Among approximately 270,000 distinct CDR3 sequences listed, less than 15% were seen once. Ten or more counts support this clonotype.

This sequence was found in a woman aged 40 to 50 with Graves' hyperthyroidism that later progressed to Graves' ophthalmopathy. The chain joins TRBV7-9 to TRBJ2-3; D may be TRBD1 or TRBD2 (5 bases each). Source material: blood. CDR3 amino acids: CASSYRDVQQYF. Here the CDR3 DNA reads TGTGCCAGCAGCTACCGGGACGTACAGCAGTATTTT.